This entry lists 14 T cell receptor beta chains sequenced from one sample in a study of blood T cell repertoires in COVID-19. TCRdb's table, derived via immunoSEQ multiplex PCR, lists solely in-frame clones and lacks some. Here the sample spans under 75,000 clones, over 75% being singletons. The sample comprised peripheral blood. The origin of the receptors is a young woman with acute or convalescent COVID-19.

This chain links TRBV4-3 with TRBJ2-4, with D perhaps matching TRBD2 (5 bases). CDR3 length: 17 residues. In germline, CDR1 is LGHNA, CDR2 YSLEER. Trimming cost V 0 bases and J 3 bases, with 15 bases left between them. DNA for the CDR3: TGCGCCAGCAGCCAAGATATCGGGGAGTGGGGCAAAAACATTCAGTACTTC. Encoded protein: CASSQDIGEWGKNIQYF.

The V and J genes are TRBV2 and TRBJ2-1; 7 nucleotides line up with TRBD2. The V gene's germline CDR1 is SNHLY and CDR2 FYNNEI. This CDR3 comprises 15 residues. V was clipped by 7 bases and J by 7 bases; unmatched bases: 13. The CDR3 sequence: CASKEGRVRLNEQFF. The CDR3 nucleotides are TGTGCCAGCAAGGAGGGGAGGGTGAGGTTAAATGAGCAGTTCTTC. Based on the CDR3 plus reference TRBV2 and TRBJ2-1, the full variable domain is EPEVTQTPSHQVTQMGQEVILRCVPISNHLYFYWYRQILGQKVEFLVSFYNNEISEKSEIFDDQFSVERPDGSNFTLKIRSTKLEDSAMYFCASKEGRVRLNEQFFGPGTRLTVL.

The gene calls are TRBV2 and TRBJ2-1; 8 nucleotides line up with TRBD2. This CDR3 has 17 residues. Germline-derived CDR1 and CDR2 are SNHLY and FYNNEI. V dropped 6 bases and J dropped 2; count of bases not matched to a gene: 12. The CDR3 loop reads CASRGLRAGETYNEQFF. The CDR3 nucleotides are TGTGCCAGCAGGGGGTTGAGAGCGGGGGAGACCTACAATGAGCAGTTCTTC.

V usage is TRBV6-6 and J usage is TRBJ1-5; D possibly corresponds to TRBD1 (6 bases). CDR1 and CDR2 from the germline V gene are MNHNY and SVGAGI (reference sequence). This CDR3 is 12 amino acids long. Trimming cost V 7 bases and J 4 bases, with 8 bases left between them. The CDR3 DNA is TGTGCCAGCACGGACAGTAATCAGCCCCAGCATTTT. Translating gives CASTDSNQPQHF.

The V call is TRBV2, the J call TRBJ2-1; D gene unclear. The CDR3 is 14 residues long. The V end was cut by 4 bases, the J end by 3 bases, with 10 bases between. Germline loops: CDR1 SNHLY, CDR2 FYNNEI. CDR3 loop: CASSVNPGYNEQFF. In nucleotides, the CDR3 is TGTGCCAGCAGTGTCAATCCAGGCTACAATGAGCAGTTCTTC.

The V gene is TRBV10-1, the J gene TRBJ1-1; 7 positions agree with TRBD1. J was trimmed by 1 base and V by 5 bases; bases with no gene match: 1. The CDR3 runs 13 residues. Germline V gene sequence: CDR1 WNHNN, CDR2 SYGVQD (reference sequence). CDR3 protein: CASSRQGNTEAFF. DNA for the CDR3: TGCGCCAGCAGTCGACAGGGGAACACTGAAGCTTTCTTT.

This chain uses TRBV28 with TRBJ1-6; D not resolved. In germline, CDR1 is MDHEN, CDR2 SYDVKM. The CDR3 sequence is 12 residues long. Between the trimmed V and J ends, which lost 7 bases and 5 bases, there was a span of 6 bases. CDR3 protein: CASNLNNSPLHF. The CDR3 coding sequence is TGTGCCAGCAACCTAAATAATTCACCCCTCCACTTT.

V usage is TRBV24-1 and J usage is TRBJ2-1, with 7 bases aligning to TRBD2. CDR3 size: 15 residues. Germline CDR1 reads KGHDR; CDR2 reads SFDVKD. After removal of 5 bases from V and 2 bases from J, the junction contained 5 bases not matched to a gene. Here the CDR3 reads CATSGEGTTYNEQFF. The CDR3 DNA sequence: TGTGCCACCAGTGGGGAGGGGACGACCTACAATGAGCAGTTCTTC.

This chain joins TRBV6-1 and TRBJ2-7; D gene uncertain. Germline lookup yields CDR1 MNHNS and CDR2 SASEGT. CDR3 length: 10 residues. Trimming cost V 3 bases and J 12 bases, with 9 bases left between them. The CDR3 sequence: CASSDGRWYF. The DNA of the CDR3 is TGTGCCAGCAGTGATGGTCGGTGGTACTTC.

The rearrangement links TRBV6-5 to TRBJ2-3; perhaps TRBD2 as D (5 bases). Trimming took off 6 bases at V and 4 bases at J, with 11 bases between the two ends. This CDR3 has 13 residues. CDR1 is MNHEY, CDR2 SVGAGI, per germline. CDR3 sequence (DNA): TGTGCCAGCAGGGGAGAACCAGCAGATACGCAGTATTTT. Its translation is CASRGEPADTQYF.

The J gene is TRBJ2-1, the V gene TRBV21-1; TRBD2 is the table's D call and was not checked against the DNA. TRBV21-1 is a pseudogene segment. The CDR3 totals 18 residues. For the CDR3, the DNA is TGTGCCAGCAGCCCCCAAGGTGCAGCGGAGAGCTCCTACAATGAGCAGTTCTTC. This codes for CASSPQGAAESSYNEQFF.

The V and J genes are TRBV6-4 and TRBJ1-5, with D possibly TRBD1 on 6 matching bases. This CDR3 is 17 amino acids long. The germline V and J ends were trimmed by 1 base and 7 bases, with 20 bases remaining between them. CDR1 and CDR2 (germline): MRHNA, SNTAGT. The CDR3 DNA follows: TGTGCCAGCAGTGACTTACAGGGACGGTCTCGCGGCCAGCCCCAGCATTTT. It translates to CASSDLQGRSRGQPQHF.

This chain uses TRBV6-5 with TRBJ1-2; a weak D match, TRBD1 (6 bases). CDR1 MNHEY and CDR2 SVGAGI come from the germline V gene. The length of the CDR3 is 11 residues. Trimming took off 8 bases at V and 4 bases at J, with 8 bases between the two ends. The CDR3 nucleotides read TGTGCCAGCGGGGGCAGCTATGGCTACACCTTC. Translated: CASGGSYGYTF.

There are a few counts of this clone. The V call is TRBV19, the J call TRBJ1-1, with D possibly matching TRBD1 (5 bases). The V gene's germline CDR1 is LNHDA and CDR2 SQIVND (reference sequence). Trimming cost V 6 bases and J 1 base, with 9 bases left between them. CDR3 length equals 13 residues. Here the CDR3 DNA reads TGTGCCAGTAGCCTAGGGGCGAACACTGAAGCTTTCTTT. Protein: CASSLGANTEAFF.